This T cell receptor beta chain was identified in a study of CD8 T cells in Susac syndrome. CD8+ and CD4+ blood T cells underwent TCR beta sequencing. In the case of this clonotype: Its antigen is not known.

Reverse transcription of roughly 0.5 to 1 ug RNA used random hexamers. From the immunoSEQ multiplex PCR reads, TCRdb called clonotypes with MiXCR, one entry per CDR3 protein. The sample contains some 130,000 distinct CDR3 sequences, roughly 94% of which appear only once. Study findings and constraints: Total CD8+ and CD8+ TEMRA repertoires contained over 15 and five Susac-specific public clones, respectively.

The sample taken for sequencing was CD8+ T cells from PBMCs. The TCR comes from a human donor with Susac syndrome.

The DNA of the CDR3 is TGCAGCGTTGAAATCCTAGCGGGAGGCTACAATGAGCAGTTCTTC. Its protein is CSVEILAGGYNEQFF. The chain employs TRBV29-1 and TRBJ2-1, with TRBD2 matching 11 bases. Germline V gives CDR1 SQVTM, CDR2 ANQGSEA. After removal of 2 bases from V and 3 bases from J, the junction contained 3 bases not matched to a gene. CDR3 size: 15 residues.